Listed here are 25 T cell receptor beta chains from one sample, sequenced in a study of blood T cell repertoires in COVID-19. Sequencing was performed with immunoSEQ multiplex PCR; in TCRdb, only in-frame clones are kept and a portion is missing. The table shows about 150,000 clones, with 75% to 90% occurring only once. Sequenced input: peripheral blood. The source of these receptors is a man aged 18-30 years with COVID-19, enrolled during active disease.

Written as DNA, the CDR3 is TGTGCCAGCAGCGCCCCGAATACAGCCCTGTCCTTTTCACGGATTAACTATGGCTACACCTTC. Protein product: CASSAPNTALSFSRINYGYTF. This chain uses TRBV28 with TRBJ1-2; D gene uncertain. The germline CDR1 and CDR2 sequences are MDHEN and SYDVKM. V was cut by 6 bases and J by 1 base, with 33 bases left in between. The CDR3 covers 21 residues.

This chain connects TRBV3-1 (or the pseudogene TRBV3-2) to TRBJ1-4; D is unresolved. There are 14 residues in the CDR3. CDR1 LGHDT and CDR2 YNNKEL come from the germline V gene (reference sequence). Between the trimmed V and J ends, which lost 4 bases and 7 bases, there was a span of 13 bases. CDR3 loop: CASSPQAYGEKLFF. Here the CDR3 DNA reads TGTGCCAGCAGCCCCCAGGCCTACGGTGAAAAACTGTTTTTT.

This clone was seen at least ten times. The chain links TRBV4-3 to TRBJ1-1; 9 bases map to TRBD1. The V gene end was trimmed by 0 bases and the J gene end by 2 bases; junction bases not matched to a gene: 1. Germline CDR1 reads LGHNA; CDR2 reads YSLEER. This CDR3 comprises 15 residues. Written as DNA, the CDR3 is TGCGCCAGCAGCCAAGACACAGGGGGCAACACTGAAGCTTTCTTT. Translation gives CASSQDTGGNTEAFF.

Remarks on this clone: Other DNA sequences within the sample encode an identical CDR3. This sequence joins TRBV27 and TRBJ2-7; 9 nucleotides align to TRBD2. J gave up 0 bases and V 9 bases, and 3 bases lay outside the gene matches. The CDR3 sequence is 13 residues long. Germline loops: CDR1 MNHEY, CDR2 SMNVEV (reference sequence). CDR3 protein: CASSSGSSYEQYF. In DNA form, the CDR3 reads TGTGCCAGTAGTAGCGGGAGCTCCTACGAGCAGTACTTC.

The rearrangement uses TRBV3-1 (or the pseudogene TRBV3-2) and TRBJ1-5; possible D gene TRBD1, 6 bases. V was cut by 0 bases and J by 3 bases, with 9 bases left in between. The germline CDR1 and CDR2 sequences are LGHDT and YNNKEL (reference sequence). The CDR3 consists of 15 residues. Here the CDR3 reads CASSQEGGHNQPQHF. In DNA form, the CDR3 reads TGTGCCAGCAGCCAAGAGGGGGGGCACAATCAGCCCCAGCATTTT.

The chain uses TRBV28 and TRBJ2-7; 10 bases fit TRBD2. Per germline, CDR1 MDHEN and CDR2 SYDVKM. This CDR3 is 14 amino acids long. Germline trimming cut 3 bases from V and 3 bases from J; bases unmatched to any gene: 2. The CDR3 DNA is TGTGCCAGCAGTTTTTTAGCGGGAGGCTACGAGCAGTACTTC. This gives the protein CASSFLAGGYEQYF.

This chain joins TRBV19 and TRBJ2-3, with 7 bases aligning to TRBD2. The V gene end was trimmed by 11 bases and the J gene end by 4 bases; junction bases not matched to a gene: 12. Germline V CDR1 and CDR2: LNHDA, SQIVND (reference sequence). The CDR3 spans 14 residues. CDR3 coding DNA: TGTGCCTCCAGCGGGGCGGGAGTGGCAGATACGCAGTATTTT. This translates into CASSGAGVADTQYF.

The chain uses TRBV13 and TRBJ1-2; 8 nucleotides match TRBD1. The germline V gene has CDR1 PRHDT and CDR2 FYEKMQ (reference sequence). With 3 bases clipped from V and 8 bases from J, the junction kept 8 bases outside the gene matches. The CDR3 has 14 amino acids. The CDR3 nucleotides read TGTGCCAGCAGCTTCGGGCAGGGGGCTCTAGGCTACACCTTC. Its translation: CASSFGQGALGYTF.

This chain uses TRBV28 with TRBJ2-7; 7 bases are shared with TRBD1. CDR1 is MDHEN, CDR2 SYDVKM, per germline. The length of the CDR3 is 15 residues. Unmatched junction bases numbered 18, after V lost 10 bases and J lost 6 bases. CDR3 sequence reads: CAILSRDSGPLEQYF. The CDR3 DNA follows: TGTGCCATTTTAAGCCGGGACAGTGGACCCCTCGAGCAGTACTTC.

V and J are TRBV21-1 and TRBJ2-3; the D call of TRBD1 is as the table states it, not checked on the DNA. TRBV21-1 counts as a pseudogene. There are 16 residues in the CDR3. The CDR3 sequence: CASSTSTGTSTDTQYF. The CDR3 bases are TGTGCCAGCAGCACCTCAACAGGGACATCCACAGATACGCAGTATTTT.

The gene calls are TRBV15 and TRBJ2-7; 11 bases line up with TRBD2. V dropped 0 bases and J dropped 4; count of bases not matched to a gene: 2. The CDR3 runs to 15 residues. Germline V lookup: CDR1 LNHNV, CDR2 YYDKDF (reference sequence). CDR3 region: CATSREASGRYEQYF. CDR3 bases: TGTGCCACCAGCAGAGAGGCTAGCGGGAGGTACGAGCAGTACTTC.

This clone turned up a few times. In nucleotides, the CDR3 is TGTGCCAGCACCCCTTGGCGGGACCGCACAGATACGCAGTATTTT. Translated, it gives CASTPWRDRTDTQYF. The V gene is TRBV27, the J gene TRBJ2-3; a weak D match, TRBD2 (6 bases). Germline V gene data show CDR1 as MNHEY and CDR2 as SMNVEV (reference sequence). V lost 7 bases to trimming and J lost 1 base, with 15 bases between them. The CDR3 has 15 residues.

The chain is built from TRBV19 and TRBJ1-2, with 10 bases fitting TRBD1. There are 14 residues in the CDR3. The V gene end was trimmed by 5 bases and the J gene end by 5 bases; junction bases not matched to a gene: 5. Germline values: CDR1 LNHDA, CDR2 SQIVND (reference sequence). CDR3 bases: TGTGCCAGTAGTCCGGGACAGGGGTTTTATGGCTACACCTTC. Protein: CASSPGQGFYGYTF.

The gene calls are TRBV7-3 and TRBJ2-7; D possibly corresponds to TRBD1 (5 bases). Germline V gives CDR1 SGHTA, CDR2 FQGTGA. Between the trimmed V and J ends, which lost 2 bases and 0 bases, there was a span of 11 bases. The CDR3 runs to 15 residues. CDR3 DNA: TGTGCCAGCAGCTTACAGACAGTCAGCTCCTACGAGCAGTACTTC. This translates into CASSLQTVSSYEQYF.

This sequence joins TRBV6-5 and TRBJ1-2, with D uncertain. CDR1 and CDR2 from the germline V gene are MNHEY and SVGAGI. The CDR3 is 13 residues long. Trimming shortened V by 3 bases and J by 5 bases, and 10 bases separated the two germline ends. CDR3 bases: TGTGCCAGCAGTTATAGCCAATTGTATGGCTACACCTTC. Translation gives CASSYSQLYGYTF.

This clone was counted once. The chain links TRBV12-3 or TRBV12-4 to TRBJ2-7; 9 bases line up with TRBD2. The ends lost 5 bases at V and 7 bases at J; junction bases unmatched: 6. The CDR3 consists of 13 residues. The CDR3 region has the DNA TGTGCCAGCAGTCCCCACCTAGCGGGGGAGCAGTACTTC. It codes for CASSPHLAGEQYF.

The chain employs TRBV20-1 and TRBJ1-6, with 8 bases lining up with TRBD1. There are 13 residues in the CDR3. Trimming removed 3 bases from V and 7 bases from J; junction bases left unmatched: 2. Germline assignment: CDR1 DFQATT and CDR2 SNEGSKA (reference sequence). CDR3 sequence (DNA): TGCAGTGCTAGTAACAGGGGGAATTCACCCCTCCACTTT. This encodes CSASNRGNSPLHF.

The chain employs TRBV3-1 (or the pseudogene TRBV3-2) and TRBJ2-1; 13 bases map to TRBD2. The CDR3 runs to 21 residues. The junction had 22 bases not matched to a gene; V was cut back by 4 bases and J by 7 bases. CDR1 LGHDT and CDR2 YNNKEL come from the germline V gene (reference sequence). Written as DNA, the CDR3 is TGTGCCAGCAGCCCAGACCAGTTAACTCGGACTAGCGGGAGTAAGAGGAATGAGCAGTTCTTC. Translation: CASSPDQLTRTSGSKRNEQFF.

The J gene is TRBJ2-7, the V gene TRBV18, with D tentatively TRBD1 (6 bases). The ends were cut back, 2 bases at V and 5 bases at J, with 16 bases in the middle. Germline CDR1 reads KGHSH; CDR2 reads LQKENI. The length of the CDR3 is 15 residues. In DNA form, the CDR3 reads TGTGCCAGCTCACCAAATCCGCAGGGGCTTAACGAGCAGTACTTC. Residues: CASSPNPQGLNEQYF.

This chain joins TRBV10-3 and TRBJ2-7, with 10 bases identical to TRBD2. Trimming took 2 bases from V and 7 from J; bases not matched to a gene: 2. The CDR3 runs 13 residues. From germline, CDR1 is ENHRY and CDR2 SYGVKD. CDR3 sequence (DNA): TGTGCCATCAGTGAGAAACTAGCGGGAGAGCAGTACTTC. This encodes CAISEKLAGEQYF.

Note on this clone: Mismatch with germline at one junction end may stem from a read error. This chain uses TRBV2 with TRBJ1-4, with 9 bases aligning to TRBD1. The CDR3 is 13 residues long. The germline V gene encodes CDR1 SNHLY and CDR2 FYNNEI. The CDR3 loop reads CASRDRTGEKLLF. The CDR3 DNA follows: TGTGCCAGCAGAGATCGGACAGGGGAAAAACTGCTTTTT.

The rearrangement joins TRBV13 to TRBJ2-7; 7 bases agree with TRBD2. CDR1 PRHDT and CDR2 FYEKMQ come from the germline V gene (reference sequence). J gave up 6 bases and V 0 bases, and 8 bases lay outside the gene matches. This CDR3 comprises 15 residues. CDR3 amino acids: CASSLGITGGFEQYF. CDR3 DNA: TGTGCCAGCAGCTTAGGAATTACGGGAGGATTCGAGCAGTACTTC.

CDR3 coding DNA: TGTGCCAGCAGTCCATACAGGGGAGAGGATTCACCCCTCCACTTT. This gives the protein CASSPYRGEDSPLHF. The rearrangement joins TRBV27 to TRBJ1-6; TRBD1 aligns across 7 bases. The V segment lost 5 bases and the J segment 8 bases; nucleotides outside the gene matches: 9. Germline V gene data show CDR1 as MNHEY and CDR2 as SMNVEV (reference sequence). The CDR3 spans 15 residues.

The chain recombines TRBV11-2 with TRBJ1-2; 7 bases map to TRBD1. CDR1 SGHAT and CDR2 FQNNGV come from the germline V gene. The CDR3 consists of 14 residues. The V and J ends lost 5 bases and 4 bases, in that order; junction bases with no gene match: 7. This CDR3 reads CASSPDRASYGYTF. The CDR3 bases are TGTGCCAGCAGCCCCGACAGGGCAAGCTATGGCTACACCTTC.

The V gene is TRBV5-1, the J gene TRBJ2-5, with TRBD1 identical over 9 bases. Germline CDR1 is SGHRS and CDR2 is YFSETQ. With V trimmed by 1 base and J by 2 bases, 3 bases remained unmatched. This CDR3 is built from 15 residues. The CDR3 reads CASSLKGQGQETQYF. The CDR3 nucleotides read TGCGCCAGCAGCTTGAAGGGACAGGGTCAAGAGACCCAGTACTTC.